A selection of T cell receptor beta chains follows, all from one sample in a study of T cell responses to AZD1222 COVID-19 vaccine. Only in-frame clones appear in the TCRdb table, and some are missing; sequencing was by immunoSEQ multiplex PCR. The table lists just over 95,000 clones, approximately 88% of them singletons. The sample was peripheral blood, taken on day 0 of AZD1222 vaccination. All receptors derive from an adult in good health. CDR3s include the opening cysteine and the closing phenylalanine or tryptophan. Fields, in order: V gene, D gene, J gene, clone size, CDR3 DNA, CDR3 protein. A D gene is named only where the DNA matches it firmly. A row's size may be missing; if present it is once, few, many or a size class.

TRBV18	TRBD1	TRBJ1-2	.	TGTGCCAGCTCAACGACAGGGGGTGATGGCTATGGCTACACCTTC	CASSTTGGDGYGYTF
TRBV7-2	.	TRBJ1-2	.	TGTGCCAGCAGCTTCCGGGACAAACTATATGGCTACACCTTC	CASSFRDKLYGYTF
TRBV4-1	TRBD2	TRBJ2-3	.	TGCGCCAGCAGCCAAGATCCCGGCGGGGGGGTGGCAGATACGCAGTATTTT	CASSQDPGGGVADTQYF
TRBV28	TRBD1	TRBJ2-5	.	TGTGCCAGCAGTCCAGGACAGGGACGAGAGACCCAGTACTTC	CASSPGQGRETQYF
TRBV30	.	TRBJ2-1	.	TGTGCCGGCTCATACAATGAGCAGTTCTTC	CAGSYNEQFF
TRBV7-9	.	TRBJ1-5	.	TGTGCCAGCAGCCTTTATCATCAGCCCCAGCATTTT	CASSLYHQPQHF
TRBV7-2	.	TRBJ2-5	.	TGTGCCAGCAGCTTCGGGACTAAGGGGGAAATGTACCAAGAGACCCAGTACTTC	CASSFGTKGEMYQETQYF
TRBV7-3	.	TRBJ2-1	.	TGTGCCAGCAGCTCGGGACCAGCCAATGAGCAGTTCTTC	CASSSGPANEQFF
TRBV18	.	TRBJ1-2	.	TGTGCCAGCTCTACGGCGTTCTATGGCTACACCTTC	CASSTAFYGYTF
TRBV4-1	.	TRBJ1-1	.	TGCGCCAGCAGCCCCGTCACGGGACACTCGAACACTGAAGCTTTCTTT	CASSPVTGHSNTEAFF
TRBV6-4	.	TRBJ1-1	.	TGTGCCAGCTCGTCAGGGAGTAGCACTGAAGCTTTCTTT	CASSSGSSTEAFF
TRBV19	TRBD2	TRBJ2-3	.	TGTGCCAGTAGAAAGGGACTAGCGGGGTTGGATACGCAGTATTTT	CASRKGLAGLDTQYF
TRBV21-1	.	TRBJ1-5	few	TGTGCCGGACCGGGAAGGGCCCAGCATTTT	CAGPGRAQHF
TRBV5-1	TRBD1	TRBJ2-1	.	TGCGCCAGCAGCCGGGACAGCTCCTACAATGAGCAGTTCTTC	CASSRDSSYNEQFF
TRBV12-3/TRBV12-4	.	TRBJ1-2	.	TGTGCCAGCAGTTTAGCGACGAATTATGGCTACACCTTC	CASSLATNYGYTF
TRBV27	TRBD1	TRBJ2-7	few	TGTGCCAGCAGACCTTCGCCGGGACAGGCCTACGAGCAGTACTTC	CASRPSPGQAYEQYF
TRBV18	.	TRBJ1-4	.	TGTGCCAGCTCAGAGGACCAAGACAGAAAACTGTTTTTT	CASSEDQDRKLFF
TRBV2	.	TRBJ2-5	.	TGTGCCAGCGGAGGACTGGAACAAGAGACCCAGTACTTC	CASGGLEQETQYF
TRBV2	.	TRBJ1-5	.	TGTGCCAGTAGGACCGAGGGTCAGCCCCAGCATTTT	CASRTEGQPQHF
TRBV7-6	.	TRBJ1-4	.	TGTGCCAGCAGCCCGGGACGGCTTAATGAAAAACTGTTTTTT	CASSPGRLNEKLFF
TRBV7-8	.	TRBJ2-5	.	TGTGCCAGCAGCTTAATGACGGGGGACCAAGAGACCCAGTACTTC	CASSLMTGDQETQYF
TRBV4-3	.	TRBJ1-5	.	TGCGCCAGCAGCCAGAGTAGAAATCAGCCCCAGCATTTT	CASSQSRNQPQHF
TRBV5-1	.	TRBJ2-2	once	TGCGCCAGCAGCTTGGGCGGCGCGAACACCGGGGAGCTGTTTTTT	CASSLGGANTGELFF
TRBV6-5	.	TRBJ1-5	once	TGTGCCAGCAAGCAGGCACTCAATCAGCCCCAGCATTTT	CASKQALNQPQHF
TRBV9	.	TRBJ2-7	.	TGTGCCAGCAGCGTAGGAACCGGGGGCGAGCAGTACTTC	CASSVGTGGEQYF
TRBV9	.	TRBJ1-2	.	TGTGCCAGCAGCGTCCCCGGGGGGGGTGACTATGGCTACACCTTC	CASSVPGGGDYGYTF
TRBV2	.	TRBJ1-6	.	TGTGCCAGCAGTGAAGAGCAGCACTATAATTCACCCCTCCACTTT	CASSEEQHYNSPLHF
TRBV4-1	TRBD1	TRBJ1-1	.	TGCGCCAGCAGCCAAAATCCGAGACAGGGACTAACTGAAGCTTTCTTT	CASSQNPRQGLTEAFF